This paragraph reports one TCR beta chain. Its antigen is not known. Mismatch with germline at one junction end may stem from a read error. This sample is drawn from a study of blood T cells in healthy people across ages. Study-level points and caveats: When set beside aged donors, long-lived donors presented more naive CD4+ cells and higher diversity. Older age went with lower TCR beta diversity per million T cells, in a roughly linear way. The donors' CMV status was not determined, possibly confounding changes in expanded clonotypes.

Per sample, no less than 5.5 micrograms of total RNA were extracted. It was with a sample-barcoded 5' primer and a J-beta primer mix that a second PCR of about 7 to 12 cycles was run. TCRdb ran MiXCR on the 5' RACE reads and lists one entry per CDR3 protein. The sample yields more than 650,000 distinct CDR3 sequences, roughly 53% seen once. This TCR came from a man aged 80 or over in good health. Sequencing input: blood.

The CDR3 loop reads CVSSSTGGNVKETQYF. The CDR3 DNA reads as TGCGTCAGCAGCTCCACAGGGGGCAACGTCAAGGAGACCCAGTACTTC. This chain links TRBV5-1 with TRBJ2-5, with 9 bases identical to TRBD1. Looked up from germline, CDR1 is SGHRS and CDR2 is YFSETQ. This CDR3 is 16 amino acids long.